This T cell receptor beta chain was retrieved from a study of identical twins. V lost 6 bases and J lost 0; bases outside the gene matches: 1. This CDR3 comprises 13 residues. This clonotype was detected many times. One entry per CDR3 protein results from TCRdb running MiXCR on the 5' RACE reads. Of roughly 480,000 distinct CDR3 sequences listed, roughly 24% are singletons. The data were also submitted as part of a second study, on T cells expressing NK-cell markers.

The sequence was obtained from a woman aged 18-29 years in good health. The chain is built from TRBV12-3 or TRBV12-4 and TRBJ2-5; 7 positions agree with TRBD1. Sequenced sample: CD4+ T cells sorted from blood. CDR3 in DNA: TGTGCCAGCAGGGGACAGTACCAAGAGACCCAGTACTTC. It is translated as CASRGQYQETQYF.